This T cell receptor beta chain was sequenced for a study of identifying expanded T cells in peripheral blood. To note about this clone: Its target is unknown.

Data came from immunoSEQ multiplex PCR; TCRdb stores just in-frame clones and leaves some out. The table has 51,000 or so clones, 82% seen once. No infections or other immune events were documented during collection. Findings and limits, study-wide: Variance in clone template counts between approximately 2-week samples significantly increased with total template count across all healthy donors. Differentially abundant clones: around 1.2 between replicates, about 15 at around 14 days, 19 to 20 at four.

Germline CDR1 reads GTSNPN; CDR2 reads SVGIG (reference sequence). Trimming cost V 1 base and J 5 bases; bases outside gene matches: 4. This CDR3 comprises 14 residues. The origin of this receptor is a person aged 18-69 years in good health. The sample taken for sequencing was blood. The J gene is TRBJ2-5, the V gene TRBV30; TRBD1 agrees at 10 bases. The CDR3, as DNA: TGTGCCTGGAGTGGGGACAGGGGCAGGGAGACCCAGTACTTC. Translated: CAWSGDRGRETQYF.